This T cell receptor beta chain was recorded in a study of blood T cell repertoires in COVID-19. In the study overall: T cells, B-cell-depleted T cells, or PBMCs provided the cDNA or gDNA that served as material.

This CDR3 has 16 residues. From germline, CDR1 is LGHDT and CDR2 YNNKEL (reference sequence). Germline trimming cut 4 bases from V and 2 bases from J; bases unmatched to any gene: 11. As processed by the authors: Nucleated cell counts were estimated from reference gene primer amplification. Assay: immunoSEQ multiplex PCR; the TCRdb copy retains only in-frame clones and omits some. The V and J calls and clone size are taken from that table; D and trimming were inferred from the DNA. Among hundreds of thousands of clones listed, around 87% were seen once. This clone was observed once. What was sequenced was peripheral blood. The receptor's source is a woman between 45 and 65 years old with COVID-19, enrolled during active disease. V and J are TRBV3-1 (or the pseudogene TRBV3-2) and TRBJ2-7; 7 nucleotides align to TRBD2. CDR3 loop: CASSPARASGPYEQYF. The CDR3 nucleotides are TGTGCCAGCAGCCCAGCGAGGGCTAGCGGCCCCTACGAGCAGTACTTC.